This is a list of T cell receptor beta chains from one sample in a study of cytomegalovirus exposure and HLA in healthy donors. Profiling relied on immunoSEQ multiplex PCR, and the TCRdb table lists in-frame clones only, not all of them. The sample consists of some 130,000 clones, about 80% of them appearing once. Input material: PBMCs. The source of these receptors is a male donor in good health and CMV-seronegative. Each CDR3 is given without its conserved first and last residue. Each record gives: J gene, clone size, V gene, CDR3 length, D gene, CDR3 protein. A D gene is named only where the DNA matches it firmly. Expanded clones get a size class; other rows say once, few or many, or leave the size out.

TRBJ1-1	NA	TRBV2	11	TRBD1	ASSVGTGTEAF
TRBJ2-4	once	TRBV28	13	TRBD2	ASSWASGAKNIQY
TRBJ1-3	NA	TRBV13	13	NA	ASSLNPGSGNTIY
TRBJ1-2	NA	TRBV28	13	TRBD1	ASSQLTGVNYGYT
TRBJ2-3	NA	TRBV4-2	15	NA	ASSQEWASTSTDTQY
TRBJ2-5	NA	TRBV7-2	12	TRBD1	ASSRDRSQETQY
TRBJ1-1	NA	TRBV19	14	TRBD1	ASSPSRTGVNTEAF
TRBJ2-1	NA	TRBV28	14	TRBD2	ASSIHAGGLDNEQF
TRBJ1-2	NA	TRBV19	12	TRBD1	ASSSGTGDYGYT
TRBJ2-2	NA	TRBV5-6	14	NA	ASSTLGQLNTGELF
TRBJ2-7	few	TRBV15	13	TRBD1	ATSRAGTGGYEQY
TRBJ2-1	NA	TRBV11-2	13	TRBD1	ASSNTGTGANEQF
TRBJ1-4	NA	TRBV30	11	NA	AWSGGGLEKLF
TRBJ1-3	NA	TRBV19	14	TRBD1	ASSGTGFSSGNTIY
TRBJ1-2	NA	TRBV6-1	13	TRBD1	AGIGTGRSNYGYT
TRBJ1-5	NA	TRBV6-6	13	TRBD1	ASSYITGADQPQH
TRBJ2-1	NA	TRBV25-1	12	NA	ATKDRMKNNEQF
TRBJ1-2	NA	TRBV27	13	NA	ASSSHSAGMEGYT
TRBJ2-7	NA	TRBV5-6	13	TRBD1	ASSAVGTGSNEQY
TRBJ1-5	NA	TRBV28	12	TRBD1	ASSPADTGASQH
TRBJ2-3	few	TRBV5-1	11	TRBD2	ASSSSGTSVVY
TRBJ1-5	NA	TRBV27	13	NA	ASSAYWSLNQPQH
TRBJ2-7	NA	TRBV5-1	12	TRBD1	ASSRDRSSYEQY
TRBJ2-1	NA	TRBV28	15	NA	ASRLAGGAGGSGEQF
TRBJ1-3	NA	TRBV5-4	11	NA	ASSLPRGNTIY
TRBJ1-2	NA	TRBV27	12	TRBD1	ASSLIRGRGGYT
TRBJ2-7	NA	TRBV19	10	NA	ASSSQYPEQY
TRBJ1-2	few	TRBV27	13	TRBD1	ASTPRTGTNYGYT
TRBJ1-4	NA	TRBV4-3	13	TRBD1	ASSRLQGPNEKLF
TRBJ2-1	NA	TRBV30	13	TRBD2	AWSRSGRAVSEQF
TRBJ2-2	NA	TRBV25-1	16	TRBD2	ASGGVTSGSPEPGELF
TRBJ1-6	NA	TRBV11-2	15	TRBD1	ASSLIAGQGGNSPLH
TRBJ1-2	NA	TRBV28	15	TRBD1	ASSPLHSRGPLYGYT
TRBJ2-6	NA	TRBV4-1	15	NA	ASSQDKGNSGANVLT
TRBJ1-1	NA	TRBV2	14	NA	ASSGTDSFANTEAF
TRBJ1-5	few	TRBV6-1	11	NA	ASNGEGNQPQH
TRBJ1-3	NA	TRBV6-5	14	NA	ASSFREGISGNTIY
TRBJ1-4	NA	TRBV6-5	12	NA	ASSYLGGGEKLF
TRBJ1-2	NA	TRBV4-3	13	TRBD1	ASSPGGQGAYGYT
TRBJ2-7	NA	TRBV4-1	10	NA	ASSLQGTEQY
TRBJ2-3	NA	TRBV10-3	13	NA	ATDSSGTFTDTQY
TRBJ1-1	NA	TRBV5-5	12	TRBD1	ASSSTGENTEAF
TRBJ2-7	NA	TRBV27	11	TRBD1	ASSHDRVAEQY
TRBJ1-4	NA	TRBV4-1	15	TRBD1	ASSQALPGQGNEKLF
TRBJ1-4	NA	TRBV19	11	TRBD1	ASSLQGGEKLF
TRBJ2-1	NA	TRBV15	17	TRBD1	ATSRSPGQGASSYNEQF
TRBJ2-7	few	TRBV13	12	NA	ASSLGRRGDEQY
TRBJ2-5	NA	TRBV5-6	11	NA	ASSHRTKQTQY
TRBJ2-3	NA	TRBV7-9	12	NA	ASRPGTSTDTQY
TRBJ1-2	NA	TRBV7-8	10	NA	ASSRVRDGYT
TRBJ2-7	NA	TRBV30	11	TRBD1	ASQRDRYDEQY
TRBJ1-5	NA	TRBV4-3	13	TRBD1	ASSQGTGGLQPQH
TRBJ1-1	NA	TRBV4-1	14	TRBD1	ASSPERGQGRTEAF
TRBJ2-1	once	TRBV5-4	11	TRBD2	ASSSVTGLEQF
TRBJ2-2	NA	TRBV30	12	NA	AWEGGARGGELF
TRBJ2-7	NA	TRBV11-2	10	TRBD1	ASSWDSYEQY
TRBJ1-3	NA	TRBV5-1	14	NA	ASSLRLGRAGNTIY
TRBJ1-2	NA	TRBV2	11	TRBD1	ASSATGGGGYT
TRBJ2-1	NA	TRBV19	17	TRBD2	ASSILRLAGVSSYNEQF
TRBJ2-3	NA	TRBV5-6	14	NA	ASSLESGDGTDTQY